The clone carrying this T cell receptor beta chain has a count of ten or more. This entry is derived from a study of T cells in Graves' hyperthyroidism and ophthalmopathy. On the basis of clinical symptoms, serum thyroxine and TRAb, thyroid ultrasound and orbital computed tomography, diagnoses were made. TCR beta CDR3 region amplification was performed from RNA transcripts. First-round RT-PCR targeting the TCR CDR3 was performed with the HTBI primer set. TCRdb re-analysed the multiplex PCR reads in MiXCR, keeping a single row per CDR3 protein. The profile shows approximately 600,000 distinct CDR3 sequences, about a fifth of them singletons. Trimming took off 6 bases at V and 0 bases at J, with 9 bases between the two ends. The length of the CDR3 is 14 residues.

The V call is TRBV12-3 or TRBV12-4, the J call TRBJ1-3; no reliable D call. Sequencing was performed on blood. This clonotype was obtained from a man aged 25 to 40 with Graves' ophthalmopathy. The chain's CDR3 is CASSLGVSGNTIYF. CDR3 DNA: TGTGCCAGCAGCCTCGGAGTCTCTGGAAACACCATATATTTT.